The following is a TCR beta chain sequence with its context. Its antigen is not identified. This specimen belongs to a study of STAT3 mutations in large granular lymphocyte leukemia. The study, taken as a whole, reports: Every T-LGLL patient had at least one immunodominant TCRbeta clonotype. After therapy, about 35% of the 18 patients switched clonotypes, all new clones STAT3 wild type.

The germline V gene encodes CDR1 SGDLS and CDR2 YYNGEE. The CDR3 totals 13 residues. The V and J ends lost 6 bases and 8 bases respectively, with 12 bases between them. Clones were read by immunoSEQ multiplex PCR, and TCRdb kept only the in-frame ones, dropping some. The data contain 40,000 to 50,000 clones, around 80% of them seen just once; the ten biggest clones take up roughly 0.42%. This TCR was sampled from a human donor with T large granular lymphocyte leukemia. Some clones in this sample may be carry-over from other donors' samples. Sample: PBMCs. This rearrangement joins TRBV9 to TRBJ1-6; unclear D gene. CDR3: CASNRDNHSPLHF. The CDR3 nucleotides read TGTGCCAGCAACCGAGATAACCATTCACCCCTCCACTTT.